This entry describes one T cell receptor (beta chain). These data belong to a study of blood T cell repertoires in COVID-19. Some clones are missing from TCRdb's copy, which holds only in-frame ones; the method was immunoSEQ multiplex PCR. The data show about 83,000 clones, about 88% seen once. The sequence was collected from a man older than 75 with active or convalescent COVID-19. The sample was peripheral blood.

The DNA of the CDR3 is TGTGCCAGCAGTGGCACTAGCGGGAGACCCAATGAGCAGTTCTTC. Its translation is CASSGTSGRPNEQFF. The V gene is TRBV2, the J gene TRBJ2-1, with TRBD2 matching over 11 bases. CDR1 is SNHLY, CDR2 FYNNEI, per germline. V lost 4 bases, J lost 6 bases, and 5 bases stayed unmatched. This CDR3 has 15 amino acids.